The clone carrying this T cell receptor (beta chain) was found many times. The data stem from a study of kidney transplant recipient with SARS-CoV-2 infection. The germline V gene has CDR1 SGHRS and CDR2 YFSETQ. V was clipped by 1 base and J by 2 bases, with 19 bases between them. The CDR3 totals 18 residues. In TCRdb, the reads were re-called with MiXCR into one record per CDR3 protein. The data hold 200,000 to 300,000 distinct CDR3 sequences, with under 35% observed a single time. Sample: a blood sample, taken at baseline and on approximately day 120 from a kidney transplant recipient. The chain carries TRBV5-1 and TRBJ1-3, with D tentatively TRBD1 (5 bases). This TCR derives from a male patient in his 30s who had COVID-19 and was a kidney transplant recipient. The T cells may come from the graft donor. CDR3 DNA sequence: TGCGCCAGCAGCTTGAATGGACCCCGGAGGGGACCTGGAAACACCATATATTTT. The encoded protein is CASSLNGPRRGPGNTIYF.